These T cell receptor beta chains were read from a single sample in a study of blood T cells in healthy people across ages. TCRdb re-analysed the 5' RACE reads in MiXCR, keeping a single row per CDR3 protein. The sample records about 1,000,000 distinct CDR3 sequences, more than 40% being singletons. The sample comprised blood. These receptors were collected from a woman aged 55-69 years in good health. The CDR3 runs from the conserved cysteine through the conserved F or W. A D gene is named only where the DNA matches it firmly. Only part of the rows carry a size: once, few, many, or a class if the clone is expanded.

NA,TRBJ1-1,TRBV27,NA,TGTGCCAGCAGTTTATTCGCAGGGGTGAACACTGAAGCTTTCTTT,CASSLFAGVNTEAFF
NA,TRBJ2-3,TRBV21-1,NA,TGTGCCAGCAGCAGAGGAGCGGGAGGCACAGATACGCAGTATTTT,CASSRGAGGTDTQYF
few,TRBJ2-3,TRBV28,TRBD2,TGTGCCAGCAGTTTATTGGCGGGAGAGTTGACAGATACGCAGTATTTT,CASSLLAGELTDTQYF
few,TRBJ2-5,TRBV9,TRBD2,TGTGCCAGCAGCGTAGCAGCGGGGGTTAGTGAGACCCAGTACTTC,CASSVAAGVSETQYF
NA,TRBJ2-1,TRBV7-2,TRBD2,TGTGCCAGCAGCTTGAATAGCGGGGGGGTCTCAGGTGAGCAGTTCTTC,CASSLNSGGVSGEQFF
NA,TRBJ2-3,TRBV15,TRBD2,TGTGCCACCAGCAGAGATTCTAGCGGGAGGACGCGAAGCACAGATACGCAGTATTTT,CATSRDSSGRTRSTDTQYF
NA,TRBJ1-2,TRBV21-1,NA,TGTGCCAGCAGCAACCTAGACAGTACAAGATACTATGGCTACACCTTC,CASSNLDSTRYYGYTF
NA,TRBJ2-1,TRBV24-1,TRBD2,TGTGCCACCAGTGGGACTAGCGGGAGGTATGAGCAGTTCTTC,CATSGTSGRYEQFF
NA,TRBJ2-1,TRBV11-2,TRBD2,TGTGCCAGCAGCTTAGTATTATTTGGACTAGCGGATTACAATGAGCAGTTCTTC,CASSLVLFGLADYNEQFF
many,TRBJ2-3,TRBV12-3/TRBV12-4,NA,TGTGCCAGCAGGCCCGCTAGGGGAGATACGCAGTATTTT,CASRPARGDTQYF
few,TRBJ2-3,TRBV7-3,TRBD2,TGTGCCAGCAGCAAGGGAGGGACTAGCACAGATACGCAGTATTTT,CASSKGGTSTDTQYF
NA,TRBJ1-2,TRBV10-3,NA,TGTGCCATCAGTGAGGGCGGCAGCCTCGACTATGGCTACACCTTC,CAISEGGSLDYGYTF
few,TRBJ2-5,TRBV6-2/TRBV6-3,TRBD2,TGTGCCAGCCGGACTAGCGGGAGTGGAGGGCCTGAGCAGTACTTC,CASRTSGSGGPEQYF
NA,TRBJ2-1,TRBV12-3/TRBV12-4,TRBD2,TGTGCCAGCAGTCGGGGGGGGGCCTACGAGCAGTTCTTC,CASSRGGAYEQFF
NA,TRBJ1-3,TRBV12-3/TRBV12-4,NA,TGTGTCAGCCTTAAACAGGCCGGCTCTGGAAACACCATATATTTT,CVSLKQAGSGNTIYF
few,TRBJ2-7,TRBV21-1,NA,TGTGCCAGCAGGAAGTCGGGTGAGCAGTACTTC,CASRKSGEQYF
NA,TRBJ2-2,TRBV7-8,NA,TGTGCCAGCAGCTCTGGGACTTTAGAAAAGACCGGGGAGCTGTTATTT,CASSSGTLEKTGELLF
NA,TRBJ2-3,TRBV7-8,NA,TGTGCCAGCAGCCCTGGGACCCCGGTTAATACGCAGTATTTT,CASSPGTPVNTQYF
NA,TRBJ2-1,TRBV29-1,TRBD2,TGCAGCGTTGTTACTAGCGGGACTTACAATGAGCAGTTCTTC,CSVVTSGTYNEQFF
NA,TRBJ2-5,TRBV14,NA,TGTGCCAGCAGCCAAGATCTGGGACCGGGCCAAGAGACCCAGTACTTC,CASSQDLGPGQETQYF
once,TRBJ2-7,TRBV30,NA,TGTGCCTGGAGTGTACGAATTGGGACAGGGCATCGACTAGCGGTTTCCTACGAGCAGTACTTC,CAWSVRIGTGHRLAVSYEQYF
NA,TRBJ2-5,TRBV20-1,NA,TGCAGTGCTAGAGCGGACTGGGAGACCCAGTACTTC,CSARADWETQYF
NA,TRBJ2-7,TRBV11-2,TRBD2,TGTGCCAGCAGATCAAGCGGGGCCCCTTCGGACGAGCAGTACTTC,CASRSSGAPSDEQYF
NA,TRBJ2-1,TRBV18,NA,TGTGCCAGCTCACCACCCCCTGTCAATGAGCAGTTCTTC,CASSPPPVNEQFF
NA,TRBJ2-5,TRBV29-1,NA,TGCAGCGTTGAATGGAGGGTTCAGTACTTC,CSVEWRVQYF
NA,TRBJ2-7,TRBV14,NA,TGTGCCAGCAGCCAAGTAATCTCACTCGAGCAGTACTTC,CASSQVISLEQYF
NA,TRBJ2-1,TRBV3-1,NA,TGTGCCAGCAGCCAACGGAGCCAGTTCAATGAGCAGTTCTTC,CASSQRSQFNEQFF
NA,TRBJ1-5,TRBV21-1,NA,TGTGCCAGCAGCCCGTGGCAGGGGGCGGGCAATCAGCCCCAGCATTTT,CASSPWQGAGNQPQHF
many,TRBJ1-4,TRBV7-9,TRBD1,TGTGCCAGCAGCCTGACGACAGGGTCGAGTGAAAAACTGTTTTTT,CASSLTTGSSEKLFF
few,TRBJ1-2,TRBV12-3/TRBV12-4,NA,TGTGCCAGCAGTCCCTACCTAGGAGGGTACCAGGGCTACACCTTC,CASSPYLGGYQGYTF
NA,TRBJ1-5,TRBV28,TRBD1,TGTGCCAGCAGGCAGGGGGCCCAGCCCCAGCATTTT,CASRQGAQPQHF
NA,TRBJ2-1,TRBV20-1,TRBD2,TGCAGTGCCCCGGGGACTAGCACCAATGAGCAGTTCTTC,CSAPGTSTNEQFF
NA,TRBJ2-2,TRBV9,NA,TGTGCCAGCAGCATCACAGGGAGGGAGGAGCTGTTTTTT,CASSITGREELFF
NA,TRBJ2-7,TRBV7-2,NA,TGTGCCAGCAGCCTAGGGGGAGGGCCGCTTTACGAGCAGTACTTC,CASSLGGGPLYEQYF